This TCR beta chain emerged from a study of blood T cell repertoires in COVID-19. Profiling relied on immunoSEQ multiplex PCR, and the TCRdb table lists in-frame clones only, not all of them. The sample lists roughly 250,000 clones, roughly 84% occurring once. The clonotype was recovered from a woman between 40 and 55 years old who had recovered from COVID-19. Material for sequencing was peripheral blood.

As DNA, the CDR3 is TGTGCCAGCGAACAGGGATACTATGGCTACACCTTC. Its protein is CASEQGYYGYTF. This chain joins TRBV19 and TRBJ1-2; D may be TRBD1 (6 bases). This CDR3 comprises 12 residues. Germline V gene lookup returns CDR1 LNHDA and CDR2 SQIVND (reference sequence). The germline V and J ends were trimmed by 9 bases and 3 bases, with 11 bases remaining between them.